These T cell receptor beta chains were read from a single sample in a study of human T cells and chemical hapten exposure. TCRdb ran MiXCR on the RACE reads and lists one entry per CDR3 protein. The sample carries around 300,000 distinct CDR3 sequences, 5.5% to 8% recorded once. Source: whole blood, taken in connection with sensitization to the hapten diphenylcyclopropenone (DPC). These receptors all stem from a woman between 18 and 30 years old with alopecia areata. Some clones in this sample may be carry-over from other donors' samples. Each CDR3 is given with its conserved first and last residue. D genes are given only for firm matches. Only some rows state a clone size, as once, few, many or a class for expanded clones.

J,D,size,V,CDR3,DNA
TRBJ1-6,.,many,TRBV6-5,CATCRGRNSPLHF,TGTGCCACCTGCCGGGGGCGGAATTCACCCCTCCACTTT
TRBJ1-3,.,.,TRBV12-3/TRBV12-4,CASSLGGRGNTIYF,TGTGCCAGCAGTTTAGGGGGTCGAGGAAACACCATATATTTT
TRBJ2-5,.,few,TRBV4-3,CASSRKTIGTEKETQYF,TGCGCCAGCAGCCGGAAGACCATCGGGACGGAAAAAGAGACCCAGTACTTC
TRBJ1-1,.,.,TRBV13,CASTEMNTEAFF,TGTGCCAGCACGGAAATGAACACTGAAGCTTTCTTT
TRBJ1-2,.,.,TRBV6-6,CASSYSRGERTQGYTF,TGTGCCAGCAGTTACTCGAGGGGGGAGCGGACCCAGGGCTACACCTTC
TRBJ1-6,.,few,TRBV12-3/TRBV12-4,CASSLSSYGSPLHF,TGTGCCAGCAGTTTATCGTCTTATGGGTCACCCCTCCACTTT
TRBJ2-4,.,many,TRBV6-2/TRBV6-3,CASSETDSANIQYF,TGTGCCAGCAGCGAAACCGACAGCGCAAACATTCAGTACTTC
TRBJ2-5,.,.,TRBV11-3,CASSPGARETQYF,TGTGCCAGCAGCCCAGGGGCCCGGGAGACCCAGTACTTC
TRBJ2-3,.,many,TRBV10-3,CAIREARGARDTQYF,TGTGCCATCCGCGAAGCACGGGGGGCCCGAGATACGCAGTATTTT
TRBJ1-1,.,.,TRBV12-3/TRBV12-4,CASSPEQGMNTEAFF,TGTGCCAGCTCTCCAGAGCAGGGAATGAACACTGAAGCTTTCTTT
TRBJ2-7,.,many,TRBV10-3,CAISGQSMDEQYF,TGTGCCATCAGTGGTCAGTCCATGGACGAGCAGTACTTC
TRBJ2-3,TRBD2,.,TRBV6-5,CASSPTSGGASTQYF,TGTGCCAGCAGTCCGACTAGCGGGGGGGCGTCTACGCAGTATTTT
TRBJ1-1,TRBD1,many,TRBV23-1,CASSRTGQGYDSTEAFF,TGCGCCAGCAGCCGTACAGGACAGGGGTATGATTCCACTGAAGCTTTCTTT
TRBJ2-6,.,.,TRBV28,CASLHGPIINSGANVLTF,TGTGCCAGCCTCCATGGGCCTATAATTAACTCTGGGGCCAACGTCCTGACTTTC
TRBJ2-2,TRBD2,few,TRBV7-2,CASSPLGAGAVGGELFF,TGTGCCAGCAGCCCTCTCGGTGCGGGAGCTGTGGGCGGGGAGCTGTTTTTT
TRBJ1-1,.,few,TRBV7-2,CASSLERAGTEAFF,TGTGCCAGCAGCTTAGAAAGGGCAGGCACTGAAGCTTTCTTT
TRBJ2-3,.,.,TRBV27,CASSVRDGGGSDTQYF,TGTGCCAGCAGTGTGAGGGATGGAGGAGGGTCAGATACGCAGTATTTT
TRBJ2-2,TRBD2,many,TRBV3-1,CASSPGLAGAGTGELFF,TGTGCCAGCAGCCCCGGACTAGCGGGGGCAGGGACCGGGGAGCTGTTTTTT
TRBJ2-3,.,.,TRBV4-1,CASSSWTLPDTDTQYF,TGCGCCAGCAGCTCCTGGACTTTACCTGACACAGATACGCAGTATTTT
TRBJ1-1,.,few,TRBV6-2/TRBV6-3,CASSSGATNTEAFF,TGTGCCAGCAGTTCTGGGGCTACGAACACTGAAGCTTTCTTT
TRBJ2-2,TRBD1,.,TRBV19,CASSRQGTGNTGELFF,TGTGCCAGTAGCCGCCAGGGGACAGGGAACACCGGGGAGCTGTTTTTT
TRBJ2-3,TRBD2,many,TRBV12-3/TRBV12-4,CASSLGGRGTQYF,TGTGCCAGCAGTTTAGGAGGGAGGGGTACGCAGTATTTT
TRBJ2-2,.,few,TRBV24-1,CASSGGDTGELFF,TGTGCCTCCTCAGGCGGGGACACCGGGGAGCTGTTTTTT
TRBJ2-1,.,.,TRBV18,CASSPGQYIYNEQFF,TGTGCCAGCTCACCAGGACAGTACATCTACAATGAGCAGTTCTTC
TRBJ2-7,.,few,TRBV6-2/TRBV6-3,CASSYQPYEQYF,TGTGCCAGCAGTTATCAGCCCTACGAGCAGTACTTC
TRBJ1-1,.,.,TRBV20-1,CSAHGPSTEAFF,TGCAGTGCCCATGGCCCCAGCACTGAAGCTTTCTTT
TRBJ1-6,.,.,TRBV7-9,CASSLGADNSPLHF,TGTGCCAGCAGCCTTGGAGCGGACAATTCACCCCTCCACTTT
TRBJ2-4,.,few,TRBV6-5,CASSYSPSIAKNIQYF,TGTGCCAGCAGTTACTCTCCCTCGATAGCCAAAAACATTCAGTACTTC
TRBJ1-1,.,few,TRBV12-3/TRBV12-4,CASSLQVYTEAFF,TGTGCCAGCAGCCTTCAGGTATACACTGAAGCTTTCTTT
TRBJ2-2,.,.,TRBV11-3,CASSLFAGRDGELFF,TGTGCCAGCAGCTTGTTTGCGGGGCGGGACGGGGAGCTGTTTTTT
TRBJ2-1,.,few,TRBV11-2,CASSSIRVSNNEQFF,TGTGCCAGCAGCTCGATTCGGGTTTCTAACAATGAGCAGTTCTTC
TRBJ1-6,TRBD1,.,TRBV6-5,CASVQGAEMGSPLHF,TGTGCCAGCGTACAGGGGGCAGAAATGGGTTCACCCCTCCACTTT
TRBJ2-3,.,many,TRBV15,CATSVATGSTDTQYF,TGTGCCACCAGCGTAGCAACAGGGAGCACAGATACGCAGTATTTT